The 23 T cell receptor beta chains below were found in one sample sequenced in a study of Ad26.COV2.S vaccination and SARS-CoV-2 variants. Clones were sequenced by immunoSEQ multiplex PCR, and TCRdb holds only the in-frame ones, with some missing. The data contain 430,000 or so clones, about 91% of them singletons. Treatment in this sample: 15 to 20 received Ad26.COV2.S at low or high dose, single or two shots; about five received placebo; per-sample allocation not given. At day 63 after the first vaccine or placebo injection, samples were drawn. Sequencing used peripheral blood, obtained in a trial of Ad26.COV2.S vaccine versus placebo. These receptors were collected from a person between 18 and 65 years old who received the Ad26.COV2.S COVID-19 vaccine or a placebo.

The chain combines TRBV6-5 with TRBJ1-3, with no clear D. The CDR3 spans 15 residues. CDR1 MNHEY and CDR2 SVGAGI come from the germline V gene. V lost 4 bases and J 4 bases, leaving 14 bases between the germline ends. The CDR3 sequence: CASSWEPGIGNTIYF. The CDR3 DNA is TGTGCCAGCAGTTGGGAGCCCGGAATCGGAAACACCATATATTTT.

The chain recombines TRBV7-9 with TRBJ1-1; the D is unclear. CDR3 length equals 15 residues. In germline, CDR1 is SEHNR, CDR2 FQNEAQ (reference sequence). Trimming cost V 5 bases and J 2 bases, with 15 bases left between them. CDR3 nucleotide sequence: TGTGCCAGCAGCCCAAGATCTTCGGGAAACACTGAAGCTTTCTTT. The encoded protein is CASSPRSSGNTEAFF.

The rearrangement links TRBV7-2 to TRBJ2-7; D ambiguous. Germline CDR1 and CDR2: SGHTA and FQGNSA. Between the trimmed V and J ends, which lost 1 base and 3 bases, there was a span of 16 bases. The CDR3 is 16 amino acids. Here the CDR3 DNA reads TGTGCCAGCAGCTTAGGGTTATTAGGGAACAACTACGAGCAGTACTTC. Translating it yields CASSLGLLGNNYEQYF.

V and J are TRBV11-2 and TRBJ2-7; 7 nucleotides agree with TRBD2. This CDR3 region has 15 residues. Germline V gives CDR1 SGHAT, CDR2 FQNNGV. J lost 4 bases, V lost 3 bases, and 9 bases had no gene match. The CDR3 DNA is TGTGCCAGCAGCTTCGGCCGCAGCGGGACGTACGAGCAGTACGTC. Its translation is CASSFGRSGTYEQYV.

The chain has TRBV6-4 and TRBJ2-5; D is uncertain. The germline CDR1 and CDR2 sequences are MRHNA and SNTAGT. The CDR3 runs to 13 residues. Between the trimmed V and J ends, which lost 1 base and 5 bases, there was a span of 8 bases. CDR3 sequence reads: CASSDFPGETQYF. CDR3 nucleotides: TGTGCCAGCAGTGACTTCCCCGGGGAGACCCAGTACTTC.

The chain carries TRBV2 and TRBJ1-5; D is perhaps TRBD1 (5 bases). The CDR3 runs 18 residues. The germline gives CDR1 SNHLY, CDR2 FYNNEI. With 1 base removed from V and 1 base from J, the gap between germline ends came to 17 bases. Written as DNA, the CDR3 is TGTGCCAGCAGTGAAGTTCGGGTTGGCCAGGGCAGCAATCAGCCCCAGCATTTT. Translation: CASSEVRVGQGSNQPQHF.

The chain is built from TRBV28 and TRBJ1-5, with 10 bases matching TRBD1. Looked up from germline, CDR1 is MDHEN and CDR2 is SYDVKM. There are 15 residues in the CDR3. V trimming: 5 bases; J trimming: 7 bases; junction bases outside the gene matches: 8. CDR3 coding DNA: TGTGCCAGCAGTCCAATCGGACAGGGGGACCAGCCCCAGCATTTT. Its translation is CASSPIGQGDQPQHF.

The V gene is TRBV5-1, the J gene TRBJ1-4, with no clear D. CDR1 is SGHRS and CDR2 is YFSETQ in the germline V gene. This CDR3 contains 15 residues. Trimming shortened V by 3 bases and J by 0 bases, and 9 bases separated the two germline ends. CDR3 bases: TGCGCCAGCAGCTCAGTCGGTACAACTAATGAAAAACTGTTTTTT. It translates to CASSSVGTTNEKLFF.

V is TRBV23-1 and J is TRBJ1-2; no clear D. TRBV23-1 is marked as an open reading frame, function uncertain. The V gene lost 0 bases and the J gene lost 4 bases, with 12 bases spanning the gap. The CDR3 is 15 amino acids. The CDR3 loop reads CASSQSRAYGYGYTF. DNA of the CDR3: TGCGCCAGCAGTCAATCCAGAGCCTACGGCTATGGCTACACCTTC.

The chain recombines TRBV4-2 with TRBJ2-3; TRBD2 is a possible D gene (6 bases). This CDR3 has 16 amino acids. With 1 base removed from V and 6 bases from J, the gap between germline ends came to 17 bases. Per germline, CDR1 LGHNA and CDR2 YNFKEQ. The chain's CDR3 is CASSQGGVSSPDTQYF. In DNA, the CDR3 is TGTGCCAGCAGCCAAGGGGGGGTCTCAAGCCCGGATACGCAGTATTTT.

The chain recombines TRBV5-8 with TRBJ2-5; D is unresolved. Germline lookup yields CDR1 SGHTS and CDR2 YDEGEE. Between the trimmed V and J ends, which lost 0 bases and 0 bases, there was a span of 6 bases. The CDR3 runs to 14 residues. The CDR3 spells CASSLVADQETQYF. CDR3 bases: TGTGCCAGCAGCTTGGTGGCGGACCAAGAGACCCAGTACTTC.

The chain combines TRBV7-8 with TRBJ2-1, with a weak D call TRBD2 (6 bases). Trimming shortened V by 8 bases and J by 2 bases, and 16 bases separated the two germline ends. The CDR3 contains 15 residues. Germline CDR1 and CDR2: SGHVS and FQNEAQ. The CDR3 sequence: CASSLIRGTYNEQFF. CDR3 DNA sequence: TGTGCCAGCTCCCTTATCCGGGGGACCTACAATGAGCAGTTCTTC.

The chain employs TRBV7-2 and TRBJ2-3; D is perhaps TRBD1 (6 bases). Trimming took 2 bases from V and 6 from J, leaving 12 bases between them. Germline V gives CDR1 SGHTA, CDR2 FQGNSA. CDR3 length: 14 residues. CDR3 nucleotides: TGTGCCAGCAGCTTAAGGGCAAGGGGGGATACGCAGTATTTT. Its protein product is CASSLRARGDTQYF.

This clone was seen more than once but under ten times. CDR3 amino acids: CATSREGLPRELFF. The CDR3 DNA is TGTGCCACCAGCAGAGAAGGACTCCCACGGGAGCTGTTTTTT. The chain employs TRBV15 and TRBJ2-2, with D possibly being TRBD2 (5 bases). Between the trimmed V and J ends, which lost 0 bases and 9 bases, there was a span of 11 bases. Germline V gives CDR1 LNHNV, CDR2 YYDKDF (reference sequence). This CDR3 is 14 amino acids long.

This chain uses TRBV4-3 with TRBJ2-3; no firm D call. Germline values: CDR1 LGHNA, CDR2 YSLEER. The CDR3 has 14 residues. Trimming pared 1 base from V and 4 bases from J, leaving 9 bases between. The CDR3: CASSQGPGADTQYF. The CDR3 region has the DNA TGCGCCAGCAGCCAAGGCCCAGGAGCAGATACGCAGTATTTT.

Comment on this clone: This CDR3 is also generated by other DNA sequences in the sample. The rearrangement uses TRBV6-4 and TRBJ2-1; 10 nucleotides align to TRBD2. The V segment lost 3 bases and the J segment 1 base; nucleotides outside the gene matches: 0. The CDR3 is made up of 15 amino acids. In germline, CDR1 is MRHNA, CDR2 SNTAGT. The CDR3 nucleotides are TGTGCCAGCAGTGAGACTAGCGGGTCCTACAATGAGCAGTTCTTC. Protein sequence: CASSETSGSYNEQFF.

The V gene is TRBV19, the J gene TRBJ2-1, with D perhaps matching TRBD1 (6 bases). The ends were cut back, 1 base at V and 5 bases at J, with 12 bases in the middle. The CDR3 contains 15 residues. Germline CDR1 reads LNHDA; CDR2 reads SQIVND (reference sequence). The CDR3 spells CASSIGRGIDNEQFF. CDR3 DNA sequence: TGTGCCAGTAGTATAGGCAGGGGTATCGACAATGAGCAGTTCTTC.

This chain links TRBV9 with TRBJ2-2, with D unclear. Germline assignment: CDR1 SGDLS and CDR2 YYNGEE. V was shortened by 0 bases and J by 2 bases, with 11 bases between the two germline ends. The CDR3 is 16 amino acids. The CDR3 region is CASSVGAAGNTGELFF. The CDR3 nucleotides read TGTGCCAGCAGCGTAGGGGCGGCAGGAAACACCGGGGAGCTGTTTTTT.

The chain employs TRBV3-1 (or the pseudogene TRBV3-2) and TRBJ2-3; a weak D match, TRBD2 (6 bases). Germline CDR1 is LGHDT and CDR2 is YNNKEL (reference sequence). The CDR3 runs to 16 residues. The V and J ends lost 2 bases and 0 bases respectively, with 12 bases between them. The CDR3 DNA reads TGTGCCAGCAGCCAATCTAAGGGACTTAGCACAGATACGCAGTATTTT. As protein: CASSQSKGLSTDTQYF.

This clone was found a few times. The chain carries TRBV29-1 and TRBJ2-7, with 11 bases aligning to TRBD2. The CDR3 is made up of 15 amino acids. The ends lost 3 bases at V and 3 bases at J; junction bases unmatched: 7. Germline CDR1 is SQVTM and CDR2 is ANQGSEA. The CDR3 reads CSVDWASGGNYEQYF. CDR3 in DNA: TGCAGCGTTGATTGGGCTAGCGGGGGGAACTACGAGCAGTACTTC.

This rearrangement joins TRBV6-2 or TRBV6-3 to TRBJ1-2, with a possible D match to TRBD1 (5 bases). The V end was cut by 2 bases, the J end by 2 bases, with 6 bases between. The CDR3 runs to 13 residues. Germline CDR1 is MNHEY and CDR2 is SVGEGT. CDR3 in DNA: TGTGCCAGCAGTTACCGGGACAACTATGGCTACACCTTC. Protein sequence: CASSYRDNYGYTF.

The chain combines TRBV2 with TRBJ2-3, with 11 bases lining up with TRBD2. After removal of 3 bases from V and 4 bases from J, the junction contained 6 bases not matched to a gene. The CDR3 is 16 amino acids. Germline V gives CDR1 SNHLY, CDR2 FYNNEI. This CDR3 reads CASSDILAGVADTQYF. CDR3 nucleotide sequence: TGTGCCAGCAGTGATATACTAGCGGGAGTTGCAGATACGCAGTATTTT.

The J gene is TRBJ1-5, the V gene TRBV19; 7 bases align to TRBD1. V dropped 9 bases and J dropped 8; count of bases not matched to a gene: 10. Germline CDR1 and CDR2: LNHDA and SQIVND (reference sequence). The CDR3 length is 13 residues. The CDR3 region has the DNA TGTGCCAGCTCCAACAGGGGCCGGGAGCCCCAGCATTTT. Protein: CASSNRGREPQHF.